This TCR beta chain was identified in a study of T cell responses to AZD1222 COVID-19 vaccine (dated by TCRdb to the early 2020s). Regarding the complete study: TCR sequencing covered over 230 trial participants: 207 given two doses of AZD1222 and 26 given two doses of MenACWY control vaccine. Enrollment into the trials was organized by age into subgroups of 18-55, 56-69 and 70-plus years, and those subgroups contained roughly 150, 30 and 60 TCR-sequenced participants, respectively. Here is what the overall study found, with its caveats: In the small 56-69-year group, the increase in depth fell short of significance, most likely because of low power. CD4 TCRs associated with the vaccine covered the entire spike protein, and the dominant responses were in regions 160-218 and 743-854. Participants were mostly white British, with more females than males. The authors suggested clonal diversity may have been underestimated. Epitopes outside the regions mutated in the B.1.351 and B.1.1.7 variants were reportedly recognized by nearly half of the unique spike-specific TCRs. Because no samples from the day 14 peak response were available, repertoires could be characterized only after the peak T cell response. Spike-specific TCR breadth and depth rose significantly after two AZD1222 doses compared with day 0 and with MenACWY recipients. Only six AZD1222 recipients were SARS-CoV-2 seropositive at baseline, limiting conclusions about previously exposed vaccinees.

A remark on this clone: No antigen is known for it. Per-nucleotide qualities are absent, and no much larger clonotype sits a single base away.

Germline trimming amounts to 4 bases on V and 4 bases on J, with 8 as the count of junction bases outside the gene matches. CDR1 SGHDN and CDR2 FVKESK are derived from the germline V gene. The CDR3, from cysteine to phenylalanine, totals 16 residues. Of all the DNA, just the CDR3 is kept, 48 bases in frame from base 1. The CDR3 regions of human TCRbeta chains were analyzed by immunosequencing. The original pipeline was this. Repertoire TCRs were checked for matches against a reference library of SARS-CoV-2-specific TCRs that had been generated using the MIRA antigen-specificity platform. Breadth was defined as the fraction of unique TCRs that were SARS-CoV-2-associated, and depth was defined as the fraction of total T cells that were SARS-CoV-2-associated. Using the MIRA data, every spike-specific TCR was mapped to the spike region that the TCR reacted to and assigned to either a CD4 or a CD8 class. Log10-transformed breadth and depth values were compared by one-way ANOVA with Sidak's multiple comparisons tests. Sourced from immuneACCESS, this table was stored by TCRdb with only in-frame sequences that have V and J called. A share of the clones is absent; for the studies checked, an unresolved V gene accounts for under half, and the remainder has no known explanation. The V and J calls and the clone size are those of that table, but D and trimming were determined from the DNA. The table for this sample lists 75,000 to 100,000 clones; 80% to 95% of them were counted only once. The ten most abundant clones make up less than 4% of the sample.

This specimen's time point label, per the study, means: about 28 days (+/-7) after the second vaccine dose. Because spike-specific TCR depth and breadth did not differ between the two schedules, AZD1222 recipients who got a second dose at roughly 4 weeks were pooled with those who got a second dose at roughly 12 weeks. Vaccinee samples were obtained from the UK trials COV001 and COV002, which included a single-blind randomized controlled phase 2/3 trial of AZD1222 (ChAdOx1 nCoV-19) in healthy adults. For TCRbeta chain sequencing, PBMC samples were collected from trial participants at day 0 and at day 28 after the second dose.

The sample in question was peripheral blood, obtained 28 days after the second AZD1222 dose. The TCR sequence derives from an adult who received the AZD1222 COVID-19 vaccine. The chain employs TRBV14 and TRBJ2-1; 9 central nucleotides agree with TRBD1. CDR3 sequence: CASSPVPGQGYNEQFF. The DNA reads TGTGCCAGCAGCCCCGTGCCGGGACAGGGTTACAATGAGCAGTTCTTC.